Below are 23 T cell receptor beta chains sequenced from a single sample in a study of T cell responses to AZD1222 COVID-19 vaccine. Repertoires were generated with immunoSEQ multiplex PCR, while TCRdb's copy carries only in-frame clones and drops some. The sample has about 120,000 clones, roughly nine tenths seen once; the top ten hold about 2.4%. The material was peripheral blood, obtained on day 0 of AZD1222 vaccination. The receptors derive from an adult in good health.

The CDR3 sequence: CASSLTFEKLFF. The DNA for the CDR3 is TGTGCCAGCAGTTTAACATTCGAAAAACTGTTTTTT. The rearrangement links TRBV12-3 or TRBV12-4 to TRBJ1-4; D remains ambiguous. V dropped 2 bases and J dropped 8 bases, with 6 bases sitting between them. The CDR3 is 12 residues long.

The rearrangement joins TRBV10-3 to TRBJ1-5; a possible D gene is TRBD1 (5 bases). Trimming took off 4 bases at V and 5 bases at J, with 12 bases between the two ends. This CDR3 has 14 residues. Germline assignment: CDR1 ENHRY and CDR2 SYGVKD. The CDR3 is CAISGQGRDQPQHF. The CDR3 region has the DNA TGTGCCATCAGTGGGCAGGGCCGCGATCAGCCCCAGCATTTT.

This clone appeared a few times. J is TRBJ2-1 and V is TRBV30, with D unresolved. CDR1 is GTSNPN and CDR2 is SVGIG in the germline V gene (reference sequence). Trimming removed 2 bases from V and 7 bases from J, with 3 bases in between. The CDR3 loop spans 10 amino acids. CDR3 in amino acids: CAWSWNEQFF. Written as DNA, the CDR3 is TGTGCCTGGAGTTGGAATGAGCAGTTCTTC.

In its sample, this clone was seen a few times. The chain couples TRBV27 to TRBJ2-1; 13 bases are shared with TRBD2. The CDR3 covers 16 residues. V dropped 5 bases and J dropped 4; count of bases not matched to a gene: 5. Germline V gene sequence: CDR1 MNHEY, CDR2 SMNVEV (reference sequence). CDR3 residues: CASSPQLAGGYNEQFF. The CDR3 bases are TGTGCCAGCAGTCCCCAACTAGCGGGAGGGTACAATGAGCAGTTCTTC.

The chain has TRBV6-6 and TRBJ1-2; 9 nucleotides match TRBD1. The V gene's germline CDR1 is MNHNY and CDR2 SVGAGI (reference sequence). The CDR3 consists of 12 residues. V trimming: 6 bases; J trimming: 6 bases; junction bases outside the gene matches: 2. For the CDR3, the DNA is TGTGCCAGCAGCCGGGACAGGGATGGCTACACCTTC. Translated, it gives CASSRDRDGYTF.

The genes are TRBV11-2 and TRBJ1-1; D possibly corresponds to TRBD1 (5 bases). V was cut by 5 bases and J by 1 base, with 17 bases left in between. The germline V gene encodes CDR1 SGHAT and CDR2 FQNNGV. The CDR3 sequence is 16 residues long. The CDR3 loop is CASSLPGGAWNTEAFF. CDR3 nucleotide sequence: TGTGCCAGCAGCCTACCCGGCGGGGCGTGGAACACTGAAGCTTTCTTT.

This CDR3 reads CASSESYQETQYF. The CDR3 DNA sequence: TGTGCCAGCAGCGAATCCTACCAAGAGACCCAGTACTTC. This rearrangement joins TRBV21-1 to TRBJ2-5. TRBV21-1 is labeled a pseudogene. The CDR3 has 13 residues.

The J gene is TRBJ2-1, the V gene TRBV4-2; 7 bases are shared with TRBD2. J was trimmed by 1 base and V by 1 base; bases with no gene match: 4. Germline assignment: CDR1 LGHNA and CDR2 YNFKEQ. The CDR3 sequence is 16 residues long. CDR3 nucleotides: TGTGCCAGCAGCCAAGCAACTAGCGATTCCTACAATGAGCAGTTCTTC. Translating gives CASSQATSDSYNEQFF.

The gene calls are TRBV7-2 and TRBJ2-2; tentatively, D is TRBD1 (5 bases). Trimming took 4 bases from V and 1 from J, leaving 16 bases between them. The CDR3 runs 17 residues. Germline V CDR1 and CDR2: SGHTA, FQGNSA. CDR3 nucleotide sequence: TGTGCCAGCAGCTCACCAACAGGTGGGCAGAACACCGGGGAGCTGTTTTTT. The encoded protein is CASSSPTGGQNTGELFF. The entire variable domain, with the rest obtained from reference TRBV7-2 and TRBJ2-2, is as follows: GAGVSQSPSNKVTEKGKDVELRCDPISGHTALYWYRQSLGQGLEFLIYFQGNSAPDKSGLPSDRFSAERTGGSVSTLTIQRTQQEDSAVYLCASSSPTGGQNTGELFFGEGSRLTVL.

The chain uses TRBV30 and TRBJ2-5, with TRBD2 matching 8 bases. Germline values: CDR1 GTSNPN, CDR2 SVGIG (reference sequence). CDR3 length: 13 residues. The V and J ends lost 4 bases and 5 bases, in that order; junction bases with no gene match: 6. The CDR3 DNA reads TGTGCCTGGACTAGCGGGTTGTGGGAGACCCAGTACTTC. It is translated as CAWTSGLWETQYF. The full variable domain, in which reference TRBV30 and TRBJ2-5 provide the parts outside the CDR3, is SQTIHQWPATLVQPVGSPLSLECTVEGTSNPNLYWYRQAAGRGLQLLFYSVGIGQISSEVPQNLSASRPQDRQFILSSKKLLLSDSGFYLCAWTSGLWETQYFGPGTRLLVL.

This clone was observed at least ten times. The V gene is TRBV19, the J gene TRBJ2-7; 7 nucleotides line up with TRBD1. Germline CDR1 reads LNHDA; CDR2 reads SQIVND (reference sequence). The CDR3 sequence is 17 residues long. With 5 bases clipped from V and 0 bases from J, the junction kept 13 bases outside the gene matches. CDR3 in amino acids: CASSGILGQTSSYEQYF. In nucleotides, the CDR3 is TGTGCCAGTAGTGGAATCCTGGGACAGACGAGCTCCTACGAGCAGTACTTC.

The CDR3 nucleotides read TGTGCCAGCTCACCAGAGGCGTCTAGCGGGAGGTTTGAGCAGTTCTTC. It encodes CASSPEASSGRFEQFF. This chain uses TRBV18 with TRBJ2-1; 11 positions match TRBD2. The CDR3 totals 16 residues. V shed 2 bases, J shed 9 bases, and the junction held 9 bases outside the gene matches. The germline V gene has CDR1 KGHSH and CDR2 LQKENI.

This chain uses TRBV4-2 with TRBJ2-1, with D possibly matching TRBD1 (6 bases). Trimming removed 4 bases at V and 12 bases at J, with 19 bases between. The CDR3 totals 14 residues. Germline V gene lookup returns CDR1 LGHNA and CDR2 YNFKEQ. The CDR3 bases are TGTGCCAGCAGCCCTTCGACAGGACGGGGATTGCAGTTCTTC. Amino acid sequence: CASSPSTGRGLQFF.

This clone was seen a few times. This sequence joins TRBV7-8 and TRBJ2-1; TRBD1 matches at 9 bases. Looked up from germline, CDR1 is SGHVS and CDR2 is FQNEAQ. Trimming at V came to 5 bases and at J to 7 bases, leaving 9 bases not matched to a gene. This CDR3 spans 15 amino acids. In DNA, the CDR3 is TGTGCCAGCAGCCCGGGACAGGGAGGGAAGAATGAGCAGTTCTTC. It is translated as CASSPGQGGKNEQFF.

This clone was observed a single time. The chain links TRBV14 to TRBJ2-7, with TRBD1 identical over 8 bases. Germline lookup yields CDR1 SGHDN and CDR2 FVKESK. The V gene end was trimmed by 1 base and the J gene end by 3 bases; junction bases not matched to a gene: 14. The CDR3 length is 18 residues. CDR3 in amino acids: CASSQALGTGRWVYEQYF. The CDR3 DNA reads TGTGCCAGCAGCCAAGCCTTAGGGACAGGCCGATGGGTCTACGAGCAGTACTTC.

The rearrangement uses TRBV19 and TRBJ2-7, with D unclear. Germline V gives CDR1 LNHDA, CDR2 SQIVND (reference sequence). V shed 7 bases and J shed 0 bases, with 10 bases lying between them. This CDR3 comprises 13 residues. DNA of the CDR3: TGTGCCAGTAAAGACTCGAGCTCCTACGAGCAGTACTTC. Encoded protein: CASKDSSSYEQYF.

This chain connects TRBV28 to TRBJ1-5, with D maybe TRBD1 (6 bases). Germline V gene lookup returns CDR1 MDHEN and CDR2 SYDVKM. The CDR3 spans 16 residues. V was shortened by 5 bases and J by 0 bases, with 14 bases between the two germline ends. CDR3 protein: CASSPPGTLSNQPQHF. The CDR3 region has the DNA TGTGCCAGCAGTCCCCCCGGGACACTTAGCAATCAGCCCCAGCATTTT.

The V and J genes are TRBV3-1 (or the pseudogene TRBV3-2) and TRBJ2-1; TRBD1 might be the D (6 bases). Germline loops: CDR1 LGHDT, CDR2 YNNKEL (reference sequence). With 1 base removed from V and 8 bases from J, the gap between germline ends came to 9 bases. The CDR3 loop spans 13 amino acids. The CDR3 DNA is TGTGCCAGCAGCCAAGTCAGGGGCCATGAGCAGTTCTTC. It yields the protein CASSQVRGHEQFF.

The V and J genes are TRBV5-5 and TRBJ2-5; no clear D. V was shortened by 4 bases and J by 5 bases, with 12 bases between the two germline ends. This CDR3 contains 13 residues. Germline V lookup: CDR1 SGHKS, CDR2 YYEKEE (reference sequence). CDR3 sequence: CASSVRSRETQYF. The CDR3 nucleotides are TGTGCCAGCAGCGTGAGGAGCAGGGAGACCCAGTACTTC.

This chain uses TRBV11-3 with TRBJ2-7; 8 nucleotides line up with TRBD2. Germline values: CDR1 SGHNT, CDR2 YENEEA. This CDR3 contains 14 residues. Germline trimming cut 4 bases from V and 0 bases from J; bases unmatched to any gene: 2. CDR3 loop: CASSSTSGSYEQYF. The CDR3 coding sequence is TGTGCCAGCAGCTCTACTAGCGGCTCCTACGAGCAGTACTTC.

V gene TRBV7-9 combines with J gene TRBJ2-1; the match to TRBD2 covers 8 bases. V shed 5 bases and J 7 bases; nucleotides not matched to a gene: 13. The CDR3 is 16 residues long. The germline gives CDR1 SEHNR, CDR2 FQNEAQ (reference sequence). CDR3 DNA: TGTGCCAGCAGCGCCGCAGGGAGCGGGGGCTATAATGAGCAGTTCTTC. Its translation is CASSAAGSGGYNEQFF.

CDR3 loop: CASSFGLGAFF. CDR3 nucleotides: TGTGCCAGCAGCTTCGGCTTGGGGGCTTTCTTT. The chain carries TRBV5-6 and TRBJ1-1, with D unresolved. The V end was cut by 2 bases, the J end by 11 bases, with 10 bases between. The CDR3 runs to 11 residues. Germline V gene lookup returns CDR1 SGHDT and CDR2 YYEEEE.

The V call is TRBV9, the J call TRBJ2-7; D is unclear. V lost 0 bases to trimming and J lost 0 bases, with 7 bases between them. This CDR3 has 14 residues. Per the germline V gene, CDR1 is SGDLS and CDR2 is YYNGEE. Written as DNA, the CDR3 is TGTGCCAGCAGCGTAGGAACGGTCTCCTACGAGCAGTACTTC. This sequence encodes CASSVGTVSYEQYF. Full variable domain (rest looked up from reference TRBV9 and TRBJ2-7): DSGVTQTPKHLITATGQRVTLRCSPRSGDLSVYWYQQSLDQGLQFLIQYYNGEERAKGNILERFSAQQFPDLHSELNLSSLELGDSALYFCASSVGTVSYEQYFGPGTRLTVT.